Listed below are T cell receptor beta chains from one sample, sequenced in a study of blood T cell repertoires in COVID-19. The table came from immunoSEQ multiplex PCR; TCRdb's copy has only in-frame clones and leaves some out. In the table there are about 42,000 clones, 92% of which are singletons. Sequences were obtained from peripheral blood. All receptors derive from a man aged 50-59 years with active COVID-19. Each CDR3 is given with its conserved first and last residue.

cdr3_aa	j_call	v_call
CASSVLVTDSTSSGNTIYF	TRBJ1-3	TRBV4-1
CASSQETRRQIRIFNQPQHF	TRBJ1-5	TRBV14
CAVQGVYGYTF	TRBJ1-2	TRBV30
CASSMGDLYQETQYF	TRBJ2-5	TRBV19
CASSSPDRESFYEQYF	TRBJ2-7	TRBV6-9
CASSPEQGAGTEAFF	TRBJ1-1	TRBV5-1
CASSQDRLAVNNEQFF	TRBJ2-1	TRBV4-1
CASSEQHNEQFF	TRBJ2-1	TRBV18
CASRRDPSSYEQYF	TRBJ2-7	TRBV19
CASSLDGVRTGELFF	TRBJ2-2	TRBV7-2
CASSEPTGGRNTEAFF	TRBJ1-1	TRBV6-1
CARNDRESSYEQYF	TRBJ2-7	TRBV5-1
CAWSGQGALLYF	TRBJ1-4	TRBV30
CASTLKLAELTDTQYF	TRBJ2-3	TRBV5-4
CASSPDSLSSYNEQFF	TRBJ2-1	TRBV9
CASSQGQGANTIYF	TRBJ1-3	TRBV2
CASSLLGGVAASSYEQYF	TRBJ2-7	TRBV28
CASSYSPTALATQYF	TRBJ2-3	TRBV6-2/TRBV6-3
CASSLNGGGADGYTF	TRBJ1-2	TRBV28
CASRQTSGSGTGELFF	TRBJ2-2	TRBV6-4
CASSALASGELFF	TRBJ2-2	TRBV4-1
CASSLRGTSGRADTQYF	TRBJ2-3	TRBV27
CASSELGQVAEAFF	TRBJ1-1	TRBV6-1
CASSQEPLASYYEQYF	TRBJ2-7	TRBV4-1
CASSEGTGGGPNEQFF	TRBJ2-1	TRBV6-4
CASSRPGGRRNNEQFF	TRBJ2-1	TRBV4-1
CASSEGQGTQPQHF	TRBJ1-5	TRBV2
CASSFDLAGPNEQFF	TRBJ2-1	TRBV5-1
CAIGGRGRSTGELFF	TRBJ2-2	TRBV19
CATRGDRTGVEQYF	TRBJ2-7	TRBV27
CASSPTQTGSETQYF	TRBJ2-5	TRBV14
CASSPQGMDEQFF	TRBJ2-1	TRBV18
CASSLAKGAEAFF	TRBJ1-1	TRBV12-3/TRBV12-4
CASSYEGLYGYTF	TRBJ1-2	TRBV6-5
CASSLVASGSSSYEQYF	TRBJ2-7	TRBV7-6
CASSGGSETQYF	TRBJ2-5	TRBV28
CASSRGQGMNTEAFF	TRBJ1-1	TRBV4-1
CSVGDRGYEQYF	TRBJ2-7	TRBV29-1
CASSPPGGTGQQYF	TRBJ2-7	TRBV18
CASKGSGRTSEQYF	TRBJ2-7	TRBV3-1/TRBV3-2
CASSKVDLRADTQYF	TRBJ2-3	TRBV21-1
CASSLAASPAGYFNEQFF	TRBJ2-1	TRBV5-6
CASSHGEANTEAFF	TRBJ1-1	TRBV3-1/TRBV3-2
CASSYNGYTEAFF	TRBJ1-1	TRBV6-6
CATSDTSDTQYF	TRBJ2-3	TRBV24-1
CASSLLGTGDGYTF	TRBJ1-2	TRBV5-1
CATSDFSGRDTDTQYF	TRBJ2-3	TRBV24-1
CSASGGTEAFF	TRBJ1-1	TRBV20-1
CASSVLQPANEKLFF	TRBJ1-4	TRBV2
CASSGTSGSTETQYF	TRBJ2-5	TRBV27
CASSFPPGGLKEQYF	TRBJ2-7	TRBV28
CASAPEVVAGGNEQFF	TRBJ2-1	TRBV27
CASSRLLEGKLFF	TRBJ1-4	TRBV14
CASSTLSFGGGTDTQYF	TRBJ2-3	TRBV19
CSVKQGTGGSGANVLTF	TRBJ2-6	TRBV29-1